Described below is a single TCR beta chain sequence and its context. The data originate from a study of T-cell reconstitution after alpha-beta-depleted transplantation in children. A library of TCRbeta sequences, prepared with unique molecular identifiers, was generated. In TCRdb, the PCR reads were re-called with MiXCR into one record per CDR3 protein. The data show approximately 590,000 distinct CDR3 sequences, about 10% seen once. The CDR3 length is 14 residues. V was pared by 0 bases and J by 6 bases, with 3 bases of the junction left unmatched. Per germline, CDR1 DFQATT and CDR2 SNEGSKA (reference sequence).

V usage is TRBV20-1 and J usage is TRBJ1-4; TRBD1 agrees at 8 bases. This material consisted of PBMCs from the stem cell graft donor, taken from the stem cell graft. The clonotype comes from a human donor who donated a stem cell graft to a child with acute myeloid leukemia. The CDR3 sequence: CSARDRRGHEKLFF. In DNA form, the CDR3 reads TGCAGTGCTAGAGATCGCAGGGGGCATGAAAAACTGTTTTTT.